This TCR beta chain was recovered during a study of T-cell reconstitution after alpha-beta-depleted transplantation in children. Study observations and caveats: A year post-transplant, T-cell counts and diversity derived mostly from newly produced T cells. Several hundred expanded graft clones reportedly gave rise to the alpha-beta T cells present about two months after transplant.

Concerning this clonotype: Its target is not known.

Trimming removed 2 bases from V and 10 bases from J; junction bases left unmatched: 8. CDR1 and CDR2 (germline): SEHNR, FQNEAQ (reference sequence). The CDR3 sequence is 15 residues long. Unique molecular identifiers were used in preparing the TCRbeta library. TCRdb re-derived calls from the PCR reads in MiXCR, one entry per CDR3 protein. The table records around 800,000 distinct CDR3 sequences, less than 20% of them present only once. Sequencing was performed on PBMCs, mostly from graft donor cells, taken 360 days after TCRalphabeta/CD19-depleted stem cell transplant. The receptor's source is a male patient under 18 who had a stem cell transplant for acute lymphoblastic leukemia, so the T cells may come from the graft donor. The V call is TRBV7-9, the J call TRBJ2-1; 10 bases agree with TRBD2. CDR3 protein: CASSLKREGQGEQFF. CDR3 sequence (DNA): TGTGCCAGCAGCTTAAAGCGGGAGGGCCAAGGGGAGCAGTTCTTC.